The subject of this entry is one TCR beta chain. Its antigen is still unknown. Both TCR beta VDJ combination and CDR3 sequence profiling were carried out. Genomic DNA was the template for this profiling. TCRdb re-called the reads with MiXCR, one entry per CDR3 protein. The data contain about 110,000 distinct CDR3 sequences, roughly 51% of them singletons. The source of the sample is a study of CD8+CD57+ T cells in acquired aplastic anemia. Study information: When averaged, DNA from sorted CD4+ and CD8+ cells came to approximately 3.2 ug. Healthy donors had, on average, approximately 9.9 million reads for their CD4+ cells.

Study-wide findings and caveats: Patients and controls shared approximately 30 CD8+ CDR3 sequences, highly expressed in patients. Controls and patients did not differ significantly in CD8+ Simpson's diversity.

Germline CDR1 and CDR2: SGHRS and YFSETQ. This CDR3 contains 12 residues. Trimming took 5 bases from V and 5 from J, leaving 10 bases between them. The TCR comes from a human donor in good health, serving as a control. The sample was sorted CD4+, CD8+, or CD8+CD57+ T cells (not recorded which) from PBMCs. V gene TRBV5-1 combines with J gene TRBJ1-1; D not resolved. CDR3 sequence: CASSSLETEAFF. CDR3 nucleotide sequence: TGCGCCAGCAGTTCCCTGGAAACTGAAGCTTTCTTT.